The clone carrying this T cell receptor (beta chain) was detected many times. The data stem from a study of early T cells in non-severe SARS-CoV-2 infection. The germline V gene encodes CDR1 MGHDK and CDR2 SYGVNS. Unmatched junction bases numbered 9, after V lost 4 bases and J lost 4 bases. The length of the CDR3 is 15 residues. TCRdb reanalysed the 5' RACE reads using MiXCR and keeps one entry per CDR3 protein. This table has fewer than 85,000 distinct CDR3 sequences, 10% to 12% appearing once. The sequencing used whole blood, collected at baseline. The source of this sequence is an adult who was a healthcare worker with PCR-confirmed SARS-CoV-2 infection or an uninfected control (not recorded which). The chain has TRBV25-1 and TRBJ1-2; 7 positions match TRBD1. DNA of the CDR3: TGTGCCAGCAGTGCTCGAAACAGGGGCGGCTATGGCTACACCTTC. Protein: CASSARNRGGYGYTF.